The 11 T cell receptor beta chains reported below all come from one sample, sequenced in a study of T cells after yellow fever vaccination. TCRdb fed the 5' RACE reads into MiXCR, producing one record per CDR3 protein. The data contain 310,000 or so distinct CDR3 sequences, around 6.8% of them seen just once; the ten biggest clones take up roughly 19%. The sequencing here drew on PBMCs, taken approximately 47 days after the first yellow fever vaccination. Receptors originate from a man between 18 and 35 years old who received the YFV17D yellow fever vaccine.

This clonotype was detected many times. V gene TRBV7-2 combines with J gene TRBJ2-5; weak D call: TRBD1 (5 bases). CDR3 length: 16 residues. Germline V gene sequence: CDR1 SGHTA, CDR2 FQGNSA. Trimming removed 1 base from V and 1 base from J, with 13 bases in between. The CDR3: CASSLDQDNSQETQYF. The CDR3 region has the DNA TGTGCCAGCAGCTTAGATCAGGACAACAGCCAAGAGACCCAGTACTTC. The full variable domain, its missing parts supplied by reference TRBV7-2 and TRBJ2-5, is GAGVSQSPSNKVTEKGKDVELRCDPISGHTALYWYRQSLGQGLEFLIYFQGNSAPDKSGLPSDRFSAERTGGSVSTLTIQRTQQEDSAVYLCASSLDQDNSQETQYFGPGTRLLVL.

The V call is TRBV21-1, the J call TRBJ2-7. TRBV21-1 is deemed a pseudogene. The CDR3 runs to 11 residues. The CDR3 here is CASRELYEQYV. The CDR3 DNA reads as TGTGCCAGCAGGGAACTCTACGAGCAGTACGTC.

This clonotype was recorded many times. An end of the junction differs from the germline gene, which may be a read error. This chain joins TRBV7-9 and TRBJ2-1; D ambiguous. The germline V gene has CDR1 SEHNR and CDR2 FQNEAQ (reference sequence). The CDR3 runs 9 residues. CDR3: CASSPPHDF. Here the CDR3 DNA reads TGTGCCAGCAGCCCCCCCCATGATTTC. The full variable domain, with the rest looked up from reference TRBV7-9 and TRBJ2-1, is DTGVSQNPRHKITKRGQNVTFRCDPISEHNRLYWYRQTLGQGPEFLTYFQNEAQLEKSRLLSDRFSAERPKGSFSTLEIQRTEQGDSAMYLCASSPPHDFGPGTRLTVL.

The J gene is TRBJ1-2, the V gene TRBV7-2; D gene unclear. Germline V gene data show CDR1 as SGHTA and CDR2 as FQGNSA. The CDR3 is 11 residues long. Deletions cut 5 bases from V and 4 bases from J, with 5 bases between. CDR3: CASSRAYGYTF. The CDR3 DNA follows: TGTGCCAGCAGCAGGGCCTATGGCTACACCTTC.

The J gene is TRBJ2-1, the V gene TRBV6-5, with TRBD2 matching 11 bases. The J segment lost 12 bases and the V segment lost 4 bases, leaving 2 bases of the junction unmatched. CDR1 and CDR2 from the germline V gene are MNHEY and SVGAGI. This CDR3 is 12 amino acids long. CDR3 nucleotides: TGTGCCAGCAGTTCTAGCGGGGGGCGGCAGTTCTTC. Protein sequence: CASSSSGGRQFF.

This clonotype was seen a few times. The V gene is TRBV4-2, the J gene TRBJ2-1; 10 positions agree with TRBD2. Germline CDR1 LGHNA, CDR2 YNFKEQ. V was clipped by 3 bases and J by 1 base; unmatched bases: 6. The CDR3 covers 17 residues. The CDR3 sequence: CASSHSGGARSYNEQFF. DNA for the CDR3: TGTGCCAGCAGCCACAGCGGGGGGGCCAGGTCCTACAATGAGCAGTTCTTC.

This clonotype showed up many times. The chain combines TRBV5-1 with TRBJ2-1; a weak D match, TRBD1 (6 bases). This CDR3 spans 17 amino acids. Trimming took off 3 bases at V and 0 bases at J, with 16 bases between the two ends. CDR1 and CDR2 from the germline V gene are SGHRS and YFSETQ. The CDR3 bases are TGCGCCAGCAGCTGGAGGACAGTAACTAGCTCCTACAATGAGCAGTTCTTC. Translated: CASSWRTVTSSYNEQFF.

The sample holds many counts of this clonotype. The chain links TRBV7-2 to TRBJ2-7; D is perhaps TRBD2 (6 bases). The CDR3 is 15 amino acids. V lost 3 bases, J lost 3 bases, and 15 bases lay in between. Germline V CDR1 and CDR2: SGHTA, FQGNSA. The CDR3, as DNA: TGTGCCAGCAGCTTTGACGGGGGTCCCTACTACGAGCAGTACTTC. Protein: CASSFDGGPYYEQYF.

This clonotype was counted only a few times. This sequence joins TRBV5-6 and TRBJ2-5; D is possibly TRBD1 (5 bases). Germline CDR1 is SGHDT and CDR2 is YYEEEE. The germline V and J ends were trimmed by 3 bases and 2 bases, with 17 bases remaining between them. This CDR3 has 16 residues. DNA of the CDR3: TGTGCCAGCAGCTCGGATACCGACAGAGTACAAGAGACCCAGTACTTC. Translation gives CASSSDTDRVQETQYF.

The chain couples TRBV5-6 to TRBJ2-5, with 7 bases identical to TRBD1. With V trimmed by 0 bases and J by 3 bases, 11 bases remained unmatched. The CDR3 spans 17 residues. Germline loops: CDR1 SGHDT, CDR2 YYEEEE. CDR3 residues: CASSLVGGDLMEETQYF. The CDR3 region has the DNA TGTGCCAGCAGCTTGGTAGGGGGCGATCTCATGGAAGAGACCCAGTACTTC.

This clonotype was seen only a few times. This chain uses TRBV23-1 with TRBJ2-7, with 7 bases identical to TRBD1. TRBV23-1 is marked as an open reading frame, function uncertain. V trimming: 2 bases; J trimming: 3 bases; junction bases outside the gene matches: 19. The CDR3 length is 19 residues. DNA of the CDR3: TGCGCCAGCAGTCAAAATCGTGCGAGAGGGGGCTGTTACCTCTACGAGCAGTACGTC. Its translation is CASSQNRARGGCYLYEQYV.